This entry lists 11 T cell receptor beta chains sequenced from one sample in a study of blood T cells in healthy people across ages. The authors ran a second PCR of about 7 to 11 cycles using a sample-barcoded 5' primer and a J-beta primer mix. TCRdb analysed the 5' RACE reads with MiXCR anew, one entry per CDR3 protein. The data contain 1.8 million or so distinct CDR3 sequences, roughly two fifths of them singletons. Sequencing was carried out using blood. The source is a human donor in good health.

V gene TRBV6-5 combines with J gene TRBJ2-7; 8 positions agree with TRBD2. The ends lost 5 bases at V and 3 bases at J; junction bases unmatched: 6. This CDR3 contains 14 residues. Looked up from germline, CDR1 is MNHEY and CDR2 is SVGAGI. In DNA form, the CDR3 reads TGTGCCAGCAGTATCGGGGGGGCGGACTACGAGCAGTACTTC. Translated, it gives CASSIGGADYEQYF.

This clonotype was picked up a small number of times. The chain carries TRBV7-9 and TRBJ1-2; D may be TRBD1 (6 bases). Germline V gene lookup returns CDR1 SEHNR and CDR2 FQNEAQ (reference sequence). V was pared by 5 bases and J by 1 base, with 11 bases between. This CDR3 is built from 14 residues. CDR3 bases: TGTGCCAGCAGCCATCGGGACATTAACTATGGCTACACCTTC. Its protein is CASSHRDINYGYTF.

To note about this clonotype: A junction boundary mismatches the germline segment, possibly from a read error. V usage is TRBV19 and J usage is TRBJ2-7; no definite D call. Germline V gene lookup returns CDR1 LNHDA and CDR2 SQIVND (reference sequence). This CDR3 region has 13 residues. The CDR3 region is CAGSISRFYEQYF. The CDR3 DNA is TGTGCCGGTAGTATTAGCAGATTCTACGAGCAGTACTTC.

V is TRBV28 and J is TRBJ1-2, with D unresolved. V gave up 5 bases and J gave up 4 bases, with 11 bases separating them. Germline-derived CDR1 and CDR2 are MDHEN and SYDVKM. There are 13 residues in the CDR3. CDR3 nucleotide sequence: TGTGCCAGCAGTGACGGACTACTCTATGGCTACACCTTC. Its translation is CASSDGLLYGYTF.

This clonotype was picked up a small number of times. This chain connects TRBV9 to TRBJ2-5; tentatively, D is TRBD2 (5 bases). CDR1 is SGDLS and CDR2 is YYNGEE in the germline V gene. Trimming shortened V by 3 bases and J by 4 bases, and 10 bases separated the two germline ends. This CDR3 has 13 residues. As DNA, the CDR3 is TGTGCCAGCAGCGCCGGACTTGTAGAGACCCAGTACTTC. This sequence encodes CASSAGLVETQYF.

As for this clonotype: One junction end does not reproduce the germline sequence, and a read error may be involved. The CDR3 DNA reads TGCACCAGCAGCTTGGGAGGGCGGTTTAACACTGAAGCTTTCTTT. Its protein is CTSSLGGRFNTEAFF. The chain employs TRBV5-1 and TRBJ1-1; D uncertain. The CDR3 extends over 15 amino acids. CDR1 and CDR2 (germline): SGHRS, YFSETQ.

Regarding this clonotype: At one end, the junction sequence differs from germline, possibly due to a read error. The chain links TRBV4-1 to TRBJ2-7, with D possibly matching TRBD1 (5 bases). The CDR3 has 14 residues. CDR1 and CDR2 from the germline V gene are MGHRA and YSYEKL. In DNA, the CDR3 is TGCGCCAGCAGCCAAGTAGACAGCTCCTACGGGCAGTACTTC. Translation: CASSQVDSSYGQYF.

V gene TRBV25-1 combines with J gene TRBJ1-4; D might be TRBD1 (5 bases). Trimming cost V 6 bases and J 12 bases, with 23 bases left between them. This CDR3 is built from 15 residues. Looked up from germline, CDR1 is MGHDK and CDR2 is SYGVNS. The CDR3 loop reads CASSPPGTTGIELFF. For the CDR3, the DNA is TGTGCCAGCAGCCCGCCCGGGACCACGGGTATCGAACTGTTTTTT.

This chain uses TRBV4-2 with TRBJ2-5, with a weak D call TRBD1 (6 bases). CDR1 and CDR2 from the germline V gene are LGHNA and YNFKEQ. V lost 1 base, J lost 4 bases, and 19 bases lay in between. The CDR3 length is 17 residues. Here the CDR3 reads CASSQGTYRDWRETQYF. CDR3 DNA: TGTGCCAGCAGCCAAGGAACCTACAGGGATTGGAGAGAGACCCAGTACTTC.

The V gene is TRBV7-9, the J gene TRBJ2-1; the D gene could be TRBD1 or TRBD2 (5 bases each). Per the germline V gene, CDR1 is SEHNR and CDR2 is FQNEAQ (reference sequence). V was clipped by 0 bases and J by 8 bases, with 14 bases between them. The CDR3 covers 15 residues. CDR3 DNA: TGTGCCAGCAGCTTAGCCCCCTTAGGGACGTATGAGCAGTTCTTC. Amino acid sequence: CASSLAPLGTYEQFF.

In its sample, this clonotype was seen a few times. The chain carries TRBV5-1 and TRBJ2-3; the match to TRBD1 covers 8 bases. CDR3 length: 15 residues. Germline CDR1 and CDR2: SGHRS and YFSETQ. Germline trimming cut 7 bases from V and 2 bases from J; bases unmatched to any gene: 9. CDR3 DNA sequence: TGCGCCAGCGGAACCCGGACAGGGCACACAGATACGCAGTATTTT. Its protein product is CASGTRTGHTDTQYF. Based on the CDR3 plus reference TRBV5-1 and TRBJ2-3, the full variable domain is KAGVTQTPRYLIKTRGQQVTLSCSPISGHRSVSWYQQTPGQGLQFLFEYFSETQRNKGNFPGRFSGRQFSNSRSEMNVSTLELGDSALYLCASGTRTGHTDTQYFGPGTRLTVL.